This TCR beta chain is from a study of T cell changes during pregnancy in multiple sclerosis. The V gene's germline CDR1 is SGHNT and CDR2 YYREEE (reference sequence). V shed 2 bases and J 5 bases; nucleotides not matched to a gene: 6. The CDR3 extends over 16 amino acids. Generated by immunoSEQ multiplex PCR, the TCRdb table keeps only in-frame clones and is missing some. This sample yields approximately 83,000 clones, of which 85% to 95% are seen a single time; less than 2.5% belongs to the top ten. Sequenced here: peripheral blood, sampled in the third trimester of pregnancy. The V call is TRBV5-4, the J call TRBJ2-7; 14 bases are a match to TRBD2. The TCR comes from a female donor with multiple sclerosis, enrolled in a pregnancy study. CDR3 nucleotides: TGTGCCAGCAGCTTTGGGACTAGCGGGAGTAGGAACGAGCAGTACTTC. Translating gives CASSFGTSGSRNEQYF. Combining the CDR3 with reference TRBV5-4 and TRBJ2-7 gives the whole variable domain ETGVTQSPTHLIKTRGQQVTLRCSSQSGHNTVSWYQQALGQGPQFIFQYYREEENGRGNFPPRFSGLQFPNYSSELNVNALELDDSALYLCASSFGTSGSRNEQYFGPGTRLTVT.